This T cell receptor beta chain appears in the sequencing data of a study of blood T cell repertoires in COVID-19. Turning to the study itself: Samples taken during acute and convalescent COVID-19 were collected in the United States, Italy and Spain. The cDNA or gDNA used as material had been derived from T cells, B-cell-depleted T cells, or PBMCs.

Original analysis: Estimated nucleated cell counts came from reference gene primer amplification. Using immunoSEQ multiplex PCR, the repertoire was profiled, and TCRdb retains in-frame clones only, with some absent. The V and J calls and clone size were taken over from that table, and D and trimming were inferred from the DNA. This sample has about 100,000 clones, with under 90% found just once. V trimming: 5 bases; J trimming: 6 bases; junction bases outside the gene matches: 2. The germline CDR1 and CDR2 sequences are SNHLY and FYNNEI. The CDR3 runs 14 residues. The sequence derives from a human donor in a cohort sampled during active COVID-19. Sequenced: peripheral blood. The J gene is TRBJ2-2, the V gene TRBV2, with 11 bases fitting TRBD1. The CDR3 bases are TGTGCCAGCAGTCGGACAGGGGGCCCCGGGGAGCTGTTTTTT. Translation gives CASSRTGGPGELFF.